The following is a T cell receptor (beta chain) sequence with its context. Original processing notes: The authors estimated nucleated cell counts from reference gene primer amplification. The repertoire was sequenced with immunoSEQ multiplex PCR; TCRdb's copy has only in-frame clones and lacks some. V, J and clone size derive from that table, while D and trimming were established from the DNA sequence. The repertoire holds around 130,000 clones, with 75% to 90% as singletons. Trimming pared 3 bases from V and 4 bases from J, leaving 9 bases between. Looked up from germline, CDR1 is DFQATT and CDR2 is SNEGSKA (reference sequence). This CDR3 contains 12 residues. The data are from a study of blood T cell repertoires in COVID-19. Study-level background: Samples taken during acute and convalescent COVID-19 were collected in the United States, Italy and Spain. T cells, B-cell-depleted T cells, or PBMCs provided the cDNA or gDNA that served as material.

The sequence was collected from a human donor in a cohort sampled during active COVID-19. The J gene is TRBJ2-5, the V gene TRBV20-1; the D is unclear. The sequenced sample consisted of peripheral blood. The CDR3 sequence: CSASDLGETQYF. CDR3 nucleotides: TGCAGTGCTAGTGATCTAGGAGAGACCCAGTACTTC.